The rows below give T cell receptor beta chains drawn from one sample of a study of radiotherapy plus CTLA-4 blockade in lung cancer. Some clones are missing from TCRdb's copy, which holds only in-frame ones; the method was immunoSEQ multiplex PCR. The repertoire holds roughly 54,000 clones, 70% to 85% seen once, with 3.2% in the top ten. Sequencing used peripheral blood, obtained from a patient treated with radiotherapy plus ipilimumab. All receptors derive from a human donor with non-small cell lung cancer who had a partial response to radiotherapy plus ipilimumab. The CDR3 runs from the conserved cysteine through the conserved F or W. A D gene is named only where the DNA matches it firmly. Only some rows state a clone size, as once, few, many or a class for expanded clones.

V gene	J gene	clone size	D gene	CDR3 protein	CDR3 DNA
TRBV5-6	TRBJ1-1	once	-	CASSLFGGGIWMNTEAFF	TGTGCCAGCAGTCTATTTGGGGGGGGGATTTGGATGAACACTGAAGCTTTCTTT
TRBV28	TRBJ2-3	-	TRBD2	CASSYSGGAVDTQYF	TGTGCCAGCAGTTATAGCGGGGGGGCCGTAGATACGCAGTATTTT
TRBV7-9	TRBJ2-1	-	-	CASSTSIPHNEQFF	TGTGCCAGCAGCACTAGCATCCCCCACAATGAGCAGTTCTTC
TRBV7-8	TRBJ2-7	-	-	CASSLRTAYEQYF	TGTGCCAGCAGCTTACGCACAGCCTACGAGCAGTACTTC
TRBV6-6	TRBJ2-5	-	-	CASKGREETQYF	TGTGCCAGCAAGGGCAGGGAAGAGACCCAGTACTTC
TRBV9	TRBJ2-7	few	TRBD2	CASSAGTSGGSPYEQYF	TGTGCCAGCAGCGCGGGGACTAGCGGGGGCTCTCCCTACGAGCAGTACTTC
TRBV29-1	TRBJ2-2	-	-	CSAGEGWDLYTGELFF	TGCAGCGCCGGAGAAGGGTGGGACTTGTACACCGGGGAGCTGTTTTTT
TRBV25-1	TRBJ2-2	few	-	CASSRRAANTGELFF	TGTGCCAGCAGTCGGAGGGCGGCGAACACCGGGGAGCTGTTTTTT
TRBV28	TRBJ1-6	-	-	CASSIGTLRYSPLHF	TGTGCCAGCAGTATAGGGACATTACGGTATTCACCCCTCCACTTT
TRBV30	TRBJ1-2	-	TRBD1	CAWSVGGPGGHYGYTF	TGTGCCTGGAGTGTAGGGGGGCCAGGGGGGCACTATGGCTACACCTTC
TRBV28	TRBJ2-3	-	TRBD2	CASSSGGHPGTDTQYF	TGTGCCAGCTCAAGCGGGGGCCACCCGGGCACAGATACGCAGTATTTT
TRBV28	TRBJ1-1	-	TRBD1	CASSFGRGLSRGNTEAFF	TGTGCCAGCAGTTTCGGCAGGGGGTTAAGTCGAGGGAACACTGAAGCTTTCTTT
TRBV7-6	TRBJ2-5	-	-	CASSPIEETQYF	TGTGCCAGCAGCCCTATAGAAGAGACCCAGTACTTC
TRBV5-1	TRBJ1-2	-	TRBD1	CASSLEARGQDGYTF	TGCGCCAGCAGCTTGGAGGCCAGGGGGCAGGATGGCTACACCTTC
TRBV4-2	TRBJ2-7	-	-	CASSQPKAQADYEQYF	TGTGCCAGCAGCCAACCCAAGGCACAAGCGGACTACGAGCAGTACTTC
TRBV7-2	TRBJ1-5	-	-	CASSLASSGVNQPQHF	TGTGCCAGCAGCTTAGCGTCGTCAGGGGTCAATCAGCCCCAGCATTTT
TRBV19	TRBJ1-5	-	TRBD1	CASSITGGLGGQPQHF	TGTGCCAGTAGTATCACAGGGGGGTTAGGCGGTCAGCCCCAGCATTTT
TRBV5-1	TRBJ2-7	medium-sized	-	CASSLAGIYEQYF	TGCGCCAGCAGCTTGGCGGGGATCTACGAGCAGTACTTC
TRBV29-1	TRBJ1-1	-	-	CSVERGKTEAFF	TGCAGCGTTGAAAGGGGTAAGACTGAAGCTTTCTTT
TRBV6-5	TRBJ1-4	-	-	CASSAQGLGNEKLFF	TGTGCCAGCAGTGCACAGGGATTGGGTAATGAAAAACTGTTTTTT
TRBV6-5	TRBJ1-6	-	TRBD1	CASSYSPGQTNSPLHF	TGTGCCAGCAGTTACTCGCCGGGACAGACGAATTCACCCCTCCACTTT
TRBV10-2	TRBJ2-2	-	-	CASGTVNTGELFF	TGCGCCAGCGGGACTGTGAACACCGGGGAGCTGTTTTTT
TRBV19	TRBJ2-7	-	TRBD2	CASSTPGLAGNPYEQYF	TGTGCCAGTAGTACCCCTGGACTAGCGGGGAACCCCTACGAGCAGTACTTC
TRBV5-4	TRBJ1-1	few	-	CASSQEQGGGTEAFF	TGTGCCAGCAGCCAAGAACAGGGAGGGGGAACTGAAGCTTTCTTT
TRBV11-1	TRBJ1-6	few	-	CASSRTGNNSPLHF	TGTGCCAGCAGCCGGACGGGAAATAATTCACCCCTCCACTTT
TRBV6-5	TRBJ1-6	few	-	CASSSGRTDNSPLHF	TGTGCCAGCAGCTCCGGTCGGACAGATAATTCACCCCTCCACTTT
TRBV7-9	TRBJ2-3	-	-	CASSPQRGWVDTQYF	TGTGCCAGCAGCCCCCAAAGGGGATGGGTGGATACGCAGTATTTT
TRBV11-2	TRBJ1-1	once	-	CASSLAQFLRAGRVTEAFF	TGTGCCAGCAGCTTAGCTCAGTTTCTGCGGGCAGGTAGGGTGACTGAAGCTTTCTTT
TRBV29-1	TRBJ2-5	once	TRBD1	CSVPQGGGEETQYF	TGCAGCGTGCCACAGGGGGGCGGGGAAGAGACCCAGTACTTC
TRBV5-1	TRBJ1-2	few	TRBD1	CASSPRDRGRWGYTF	TGCGCCAGCAGCCCCCGGGACAGGGGGCGTTGGGGCTACACCTTC
TRBV6-5	TRBJ1-1	-	TRBD1	CASSYSGTAEAFF	TGTGCCAGCAGTTACTCGGGGACAGCTGAAGCTTTCTTT
TRBV4-1	TRBJ2-1	few	TRBD1	CASSLGTGDSYNEQFF	TGCGCCAGCAGCCTAGGGACAGGGGACTCCTACAATGAGCAGTTCTTC
TRBV10-3	TRBJ1-1	-	TRBD1	CAIGRDRGATEAFF	TGTGCCATCGGCCGGGACAGGGGTGCCACTGAAGCTTTCTTT
TRBV5-4	TRBJ1-1	-	TRBD1	CASSLAGTGTEAFF	TGTGCCAGCAGCTTGGCGGGGACAGGGACTGAAGCTTTCTTT
TRBV6-1	TRBJ1-1	-	-	CASSNRGGNTEAFF	TGTGCCAGCAGTAACCGGGGGGGTAACACTGAAGCTTTCTTT
TRBV9	TRBJ2-7	-	-	CASSLGGGYVYEQYF	TGTGCCAGCAGCCTGGGGGGGGGCTACGTATACGAGCAGTACTTC
TRBV19	TRBJ2-2	-	-	CASSIDGVGSSTGELFF	TGTGCCAGTAGTATAGATGGGGTAGGGAGTTCGACCGGGGAGCTGTTTTTT
TRBV19	TRBJ1-2	-	TRBD1	CASSIDSDLTGVYGYTF	TGTGCCAGTAGTATAGACTCGGACCTCACAGGGGTATATGGCTACACCTTC
TRBV9	TRBJ1-2	once	TRBD1	CASSIRTGGSNGYTF	TGTGCCAGCAGCATACGGACAGGGGGGAGCAATGGCTACACCTTC
TRBV5-1	TRBJ2-4	-	TRBD1	CASTGQGEGIQYF	TGCGCCAGCACAGGACAGGGAGAGGGAATTCAGTACTTC
TRBV30	TRBJ1-2	-	TRBD1	CACPGGNGYTF	TGTGCCTGCCCAGGGGGCAATGGCTACACCTTC
TRBV6-5	TRBJ1-2	few	TRBD1	CASSYLPTGSNYGYTF	TGTGCCAGCAGTTACCTACCGACAGGGTCTAACTATGGCTACACCTTC
TRBV9	TRBJ2-2	once	TRBD2	CASSMTSGAGELFF	TGTGCCAGCAGCATGACTAGCGGGGCCGGGGAGCTGTTTTTT
TRBV6-5	TRBJ2-2	-	TRBD2	CASTLAGGPTGELFF	TGTGCCAGCACGCTAGCGGGGGGGCCCACTGGGGAGCTGTTTTTT
TRBV9	TRBJ1-3	once	-	CASSGGGSGNTIYF	TGTGCCAGCAGCGGGGGGGGCAGCGGAAACACCATATATTTT
TRBV15	TRBJ1-1	-	-	CATSRDIVNTEAFF	TGTGCCACCAGCAGAGATATTGTGAACACTGAAGCTTTCTTT
TRBV10-2	TRBJ2-7	-	TRBD2	CASSSGTSGYEQYF	TGCGCCAGCAGCTCCGGGACTAGCGGTTACGAGCAGTACTTC
TRBV9	TRBJ2-6	-	-	CASSARDSSLSGANVLTF	TGTGCCAGCAGCGCCCGGGACTCCTCTCTCTCTGGGGCCAACGTCCTGACTTTC
TRBV30	TRBJ1-3	-	-	CAWARVSSGNTIYF	TGTGCCTGGGCCAGGGTATCCTCTGGAAACACCATATATTTT
TRBV28	TRBJ2-7	once	TRBD1	CASSLAHRGPAYEQYF	TGTGCCAGCAGTTTAGCTCACAGGGGCCCAGCCTACGAGCAGTACTTC
TRBV28	TRBJ1-6	once	TRBD1	CASSRDRASYSPLHF	TGTGCCAGCAGCAGGGACAGGGCTAGTTATTCACCCCTCCACTTT
TRBV10-3	TRBJ1-1	-	-	CATAGVPGTEAFF	TGTGCCACCGCAGGGGTCCCCGGTACTGAAGCTTTCTTT
TRBV7-3	TRBJ2-3	-	-	CASSRGGAADTQYF	TGTGCCAGCAGCAGAGGGGGGGCCGCAGATACGCAGTATTTT
TRBV7-3	TRBJ2-7	few	TRBD1	CASSSGTGAYEQYF	TGTGCCAGCAGCTCCGGGACAGGAGCCTACGAGCAGTACTTC
TRBV19	TRBJ1-3	-	-	CASSSRPSSGNTIYF	TGTGCCAGTAGTAGCAGGCCGAGCTCTGGAAACACCATATATTTT
TRBV7-9	TRBJ1-1	-	-	CASSLAGNTEAFF	TGTGCCAGCAGCTTAGCCGGGAACACTGAAGCTTTCTTT
TRBV29-1	TRBJ2-5	-	-	CSVGIGETQYF	TGCAGCGTTGGAATCGGGGAGACCCAGTACTTC
TRBV9	TRBJ2-5	-	TRBD2	CASSPRTSGGQETQYF	TGTGCCAGCAGCCCCCGGACTAGCGGGGGCCAAGAGACCCAGTACTTC
TRBV5-8	TRBJ1-1	-	-	CASSFQRRGITEAFF	TGTGCCAGCAGCTTTCAGCGACGGGGGATCACTGAAGCTTTCTTT
TRBV2	TRBJ1-2	-	-	CASRSRPRGGYTF	TGTGCCAGCAGATCCCGGCCCCGAGGGGGCTACACCTTC